This T cell receptor beta chain derives from a study of blood T cells in healthy people across ages (dated by TCRdb to between 2015 and 2017). Study-wide context: In model experiments, template switching captured roughly one uniquely barcoded TCR beta cDNA molecule for every two T cells. To track age-related changes in TCR beta repertoire diversity, the study relied on deep sequencing normalized with unique cDNA molecular identifiers. The donors were divided into four age groups: young (average approximately 15 years), middle-aged (roughly 40), aged (62) and long-lived (roughly 88). To avoid experimental bias, donors of different ages were randomly spread across the sequencing lanes. Two additional independent replicas of 1 million unique cDNA reads from the same blood draw were analyzed for two donors (one aged 18 to 29 and one aged 80 or older).

V loses 3 bases at its end and J loses 3 bases; junction bases beyond the gene matches: 11. Measured from the cysteine to the phenylalanine, the CDR3 is 19 residues long. The retained sequence is limited to the CDR3, 57 bases, with the frame set at the first base. From a lookup of the germline V gene, CDR1 and CDR2 are SGHRS and YFSETQ. Study-wide findings and limitations: Donor CMV infection status was unknown, potentially confounding age-related changes in expanded clonotypes. Observed TCR beta diversity per million T cells fell roughly linearly with age, and a significant reduction was already apparent by age roughly 40. Compared with the aged group, the long-lived group had more naive CD4+ T cells, fewer expanded clones and increased TCR diversity, a pattern suggesting age selection. Estimates of total diversity based on one million sequenced T cells were regarded as lower bounds and as underestimates. Because profiling used bulk unsorted PBMCs, naive and antigen-experienced compartments could not be compared conclusively. There was a strong correlation between observed TCR beta diversity and the percentage of naive T cells measured by flow cytometry.

This clonotype was seen more than once but under ten times. Its target antigen remains unknown. No much larger clone exists at a distance of one base, and base qualities are not known. The protocol used for the library was 5' RACE. Sequencing was performed on an Illumina HiSeq 2500. A second roughly 7 to 11 cycle PCR used a sample-barcoded 5' primer and a J-beta primer mix. Each TCR beta cDNA molecule received a unique molecular identifier from a template-switch 5' adaptor carrying 12 random nucleotides. Each sample yielded at least 2.5 million CDR3-containing paired-end reads. All of the RNA was converted into first-strand cDNA using the Mint cDNA synthesis kit, with a TRBC-specific oligonucleotide serving as the primer. After uracil-DNA glycosylase treatment, a first 18-cycle PCR used universal primers M1SS and BC2_uni_R on all cDNA. The authors' analysis ran thus. Normalization of each sample was performed by random selection of 1 million high-quality reads, each carrying a distinct molecular identifier. Instead of being binned into consensus sequences, reads that shared molecular identifiers were thrown out. MiTCR, with a Q25 quality threshold and the strictest error-elimination algorithm, was used for CDR3 identification, clonotype clustering and error correction. A nonparametric unseen species model with Euler transformation was used to estimate lower-bound total TCR beta diversity. The public reads were quality trimmed at Q25 with fastp and then assembled into clones with MiXCR by TCRdb, keeping productive beta chains. Each entry merges the rows of one CDR3 protein and shows their most common DNA and genes. TCRdb, not the original authors, processed these V and J calls. In this sample the table shows around 900,000 distinct CDR3 sequences, roughly 51% of which occur a single time. The top ten clones comprise about a fifth of the sample.

The approximately 39 donors, aged 6 to 90 years, were systemically healthy Caucasian individuals from Russia. Each donor gave ten milliliters of peripheral blood, collected into EDTA-treated Vacutainer tubes. Ficoll-Paque density-gradient centrifugation was used to isolate PBMCs, with at least 6.5 million per sample. Total RNA was extracted from PBMCs with Trizol reagent, with at least 6 micrograms obtained per sample. For every donor, an aliquot of PBMCs went through flow cytometry to measure the percentages of naive CD45RAhigh/CD27high T cells. The sequencing input was blood. This sequence originates from a woman between 55 and 75 years old in good health. Recombination connected TRBV5-1 to TRBJ2-5, with 16 bases in between that match TRBD2. The CDR3 protein: CASSWNFGTSGRAEETQYF. In nucleotide form, the sequence is TGCGCCAGCAGCTGGAACTTCGGGACTAGCGGGAGGGCCGAAGAGACCCAGTACTTC. Full variable domain (CDR3 extended with the reference TRBV5-1 and TRBJ2-5 proteins): KAGVTQTPRYLIKTRGQQVTLSCSPISGHRSVSWYQQTPGQGLQFLFEYFSETQRNKGNFPGRFSGRQFSNSRSEMNVSTLELGDSALYLCASSWNFGTSGRAEETQYFGPGTRLLVL.